The clone carrying this TCR beta chain was detected a few times. Authors' methods: For nucleated cells, counts were estimated from reference gene primer amplification. Data came from immunoSEQ multiplex PCR; TCRdb stores just in-frame clones and leaves some out. The DNA was the basis for D and trimming; V, J and clone size are from that table. The sample consists of 150,000 or so clones, over 75% of them appearing once. The data were obtained in a study of blood T cell repertoires in COVID-19. Study information: Samples taken during acute and convalescent COVID-19 were collected in the United States, Italy and Spain. T cells, B-cell-depleted T cells, or PBMCs supplied cDNA or gDNA.

V gave up 4 bases and J gave up 0 bases, with 13 bases separating them. CDR3 length: 16 amino acids. Germline assignment: CDR1 MNHNS and CDR2 SASEGT. Cohorts were based on clinical histories the participants reported. The origin of this receptor is a man aged 35 to 55 who had recovered from COVID-19. Sample: PBMCs or T cells enriched from blood (not recorded which). The chain links TRBV6-1 to TRBJ1-5; D ambiguous. The CDR3 nucleotides are TGTGCCAGCAGTGGCGGCAGACCAAATAGCAATCAGCCCCAGCATTTT. Protein sequence: CASSGGRPNSNQPQHF.